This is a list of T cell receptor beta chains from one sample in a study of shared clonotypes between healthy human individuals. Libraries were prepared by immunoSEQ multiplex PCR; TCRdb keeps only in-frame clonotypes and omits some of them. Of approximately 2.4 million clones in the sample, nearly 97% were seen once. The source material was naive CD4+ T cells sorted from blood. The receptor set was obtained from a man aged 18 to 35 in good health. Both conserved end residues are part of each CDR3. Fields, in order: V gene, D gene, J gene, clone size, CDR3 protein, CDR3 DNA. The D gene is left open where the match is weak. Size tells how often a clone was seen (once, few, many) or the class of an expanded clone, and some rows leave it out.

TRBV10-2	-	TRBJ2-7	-	CASSPTTVSSYEQYF	TGCGCCAGCAGTCCCACAACGGTGAGCTCCTACGAGCAGTACTTC
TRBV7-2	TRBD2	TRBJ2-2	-	CASSLLAGPNTGELFF	TGTGCCAGCAGCTTGTTAGCGGGCCCGAACACCGGGGAGCTGTTTTTT
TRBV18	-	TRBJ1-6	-	CASREAYNSPLHF	TGTGCCAGCCGGGAGGCCTATAATTCACCCCTCCACTTT
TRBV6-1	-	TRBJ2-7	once	CASSEEAVTYEQYF	TGTGCCAGCAGTGAAGAGGCAGTAACCTACGAGCAGTACTTC
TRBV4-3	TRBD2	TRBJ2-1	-	CASSQGGSSYNEQFF	TGCGCCAGCAGCCAGGGCGGGAGCTCCTACAATGAGCAGTTCTTC
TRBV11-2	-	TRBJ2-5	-	CASSARGLAMPQYF	TGTGCCAGCAGTGCCCGCGGGCTGGCGATGCCCCAGTACTTC
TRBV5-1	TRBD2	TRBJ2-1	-	CASSFLPTSGGSNEQFF	TGCGCCAGCAGCTTCCTTCCTACTAGCGGGGGGTCAAATGAGCAGTTCTTC
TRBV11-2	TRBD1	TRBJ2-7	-	CASRTSGTGSYEQYF	TGTGCCAGCAGGACATCCGGGACAGGGTCGTACGAGCAGTACTTC
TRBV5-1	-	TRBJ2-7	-	CASSLVSTYEQYF	TGCGCCAGCAGCTTGGTCTCCACCTACGAGCAGTACTTC
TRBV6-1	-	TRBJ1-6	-	CASSEVWGFYNSPLHF	TGTGCCAGCAGTGAAGTTTGGGGGTTCTATAATTCACCCCTCCACTTT
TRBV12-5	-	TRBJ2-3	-	CASGSGQFSTDTQYF	TGTGCTAGTGGTTCCGGACAGTTTAGCACAGATACGCAGTATTTT
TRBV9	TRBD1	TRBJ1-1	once	CASSASQGAGTEAFF	TGTGCCAGCAGCGCCTCACAGGGGGCAGGCACTGAAGCTTTCTTT
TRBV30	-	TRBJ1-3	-	CAYGRGSGNTIYF	TGTGCCTATGGGAGGGGCTCTGGAAACACCATATATTTT
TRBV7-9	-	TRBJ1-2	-	CASSLIEGDGYTF	TGTGCCAGCAGCTTAATTGAGGGTGATGGCTACACCTTC
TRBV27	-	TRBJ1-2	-	CASSLRTDYGYTF	TGTGCCAGCAGTTTAAGGACAGACTATGGCTACACCTTC
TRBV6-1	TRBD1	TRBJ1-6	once	CASRSGQGGSPLHF	TGTGCCAGCAGAAGCGGACAGGGGGGTTCACCCCTCCACTTT
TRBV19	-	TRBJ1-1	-	CASSIGLILNTEAFF	TGTGCCAGTAGTATTGGGCTCATACTGAACACTGAAGCTTTCTTT
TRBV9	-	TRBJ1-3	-	CASSEGSHSGNTIYF	TGTGCCAGCAGCGAGGGCAGCCACTCTGGAAACACCATATATTTT
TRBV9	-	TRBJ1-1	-	CASSVGDSLGAEAFF	TGTGCCAGCAGCGTAGGGGACTCCTTGGGAGCTGAAGCTTTCTTT
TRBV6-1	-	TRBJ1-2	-	CASSDGGLNYGYTF	TGTGCCAGCAGTGATGGGGGGCTCAACTATGGCTACACCTTC
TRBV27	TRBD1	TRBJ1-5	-	CASSPGHRGSQPQHF	TGTGCCAGCAGCCCAGGGCACAGGGGTTCCCAGCCCCAGCATTTT
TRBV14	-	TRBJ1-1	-	CASSQQGGTEAFF	TGTGCCAGCAGCCAACAGGGTGGCACTGAAGCTTTCTTT
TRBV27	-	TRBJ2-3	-	CASGTTSPRDTQYF	TGTGCCAGCGGGACGACTAGTCCAAGGGATACGCAGTATTTT
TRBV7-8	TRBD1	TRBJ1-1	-	CASSPDRGITEAFF	TGTGCCAGCAGCCCGGACAGGGGGATCACTGAAGCTTTCTTT
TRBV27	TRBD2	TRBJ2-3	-	CASKTTSGPSTDTQYF	TGTGCCAGCAAAACGACTAGCGGGCCTAGCACAGATACGCAGTATTTT
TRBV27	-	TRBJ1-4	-	CASSLIYGEKLFF	TGTGCCAGCAGTTTGATATATGGTGAAAAACTGTTTTTT
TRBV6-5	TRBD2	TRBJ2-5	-	CASSLAGTLQETQYF	TGTGCCAGCAGTCTAGCGGGGACACTCCAAGAGACCCAGTACTTC
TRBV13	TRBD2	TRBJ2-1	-	CASFSRGTSGRNEQFF	TGTGCCAGCTTTTCCCGGGGGACTAGCGGGAGAAATGAGCAGTTCTTC
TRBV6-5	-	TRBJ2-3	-	CASKNTDTQYF	TGTGCCAGCAAAAACACAGATACGCAGTATTTT
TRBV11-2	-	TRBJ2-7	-	CASSLDRDYEQYF	TGTGCCAGCAGCTTAGACAGAGACTACGAGCAGTACTTC
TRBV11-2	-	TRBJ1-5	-	CASSREGRENQPQHF	TGTGCCAGCAGCCGAGAGGGAAGGGAAAATCAGCCCCAGCATTTT
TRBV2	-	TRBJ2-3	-	CASSDRAGWGTDTQYF	TGTGCCAGCAGTGATCGGGCAGGGTGGGGCACAGATACGCAGTATTTT
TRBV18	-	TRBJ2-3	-	CASSLRTDTQYF	TGTGCCAGCTCACTAAGGACAGATACGCAGTATTTT
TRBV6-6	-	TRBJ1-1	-	CASSYPAGGNTEAFF	TGTGCCAGCAGTTACCCTGCGGGCGGGAACACTGAAGCTTTCTTT
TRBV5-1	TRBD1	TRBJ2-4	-	CASSLARGQDIQYF	TGCGCCAGCAGCTTGGCTAGGGGGCAAGACATTCAGTACTTC
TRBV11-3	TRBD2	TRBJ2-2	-	CASSYTGGLAGGPGELFF	TGTGCCAGCAGCTACACCGGAGGGCTAGCGGGAGGGCCCGGGGAGCTGTTTTTT
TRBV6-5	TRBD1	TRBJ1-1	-	CASSYSRQGSTEAFF	TGTGCCAGCAGTTACTCGAGACAGGGTTCCACTGAAGCTTTCTTT
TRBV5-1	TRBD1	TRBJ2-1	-	CASSGQGPYAEQFF	TGCGCCAGCAGCGGACAGGGACCATATGCTGAGCAGTTCTTC
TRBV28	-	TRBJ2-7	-	CASSFSLALYEQYF	TGTGCCAGCAGTTTTTCACTGGCCCTCTACGAGCAGTACTTC
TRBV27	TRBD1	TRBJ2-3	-	CASSSDRFSTDTQYF	TGTGCCAGCAGCTCGGACAGGTTTAGCACAGATACGCAGTATTTT
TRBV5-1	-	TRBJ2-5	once	CASSLGANQETQYF	TGCGCCAGCAGCTTGGGAGCGAACCAAGAGACCCAGTACTTC
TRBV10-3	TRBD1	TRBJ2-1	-	CAISMTGDEQFF	TGTGCCATCAGTATGACAGGGGATGAGCAGTTCTTC
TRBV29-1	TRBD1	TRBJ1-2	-	CSTGQGADYGYTF	TGCAGCACAGGACAGGGGGCCGACTATGGCTACACCTTC
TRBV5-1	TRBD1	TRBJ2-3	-	CASSRGQGATDTQYF	TGCGCCAGCAGCCGCGGACAGGGGGCAACAGATACGCAGTATTTT
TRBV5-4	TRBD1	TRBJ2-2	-	CASSLGNRGNTGELFF	TGTGCCAGCAGCTTGGGAAACAGGGGGAACACCGGGGAGCTGTTTTTT
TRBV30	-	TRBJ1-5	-	CAWSLTEDQPQHF	TGTGCCTGGAGTTTGACAGAGGATCAGCCCCAGCATTTT
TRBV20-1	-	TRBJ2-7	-	CSAHTSYEQYF	TGCAGTGCCCATACGTCCTACGAGCAGTACTTC
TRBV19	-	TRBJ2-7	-	CASSFPSRPPYEQYF	TGTGCCAGTAGTTTTCCGAGCAGGCCCCCCTACGAGCAGTACTTC
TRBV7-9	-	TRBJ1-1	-	CASSLKRTENTEAFF	TGTGCCAGCAGCTTAAAAAGGACAGAAAACACTGAAGCTTTCTTT
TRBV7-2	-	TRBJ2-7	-	CASSPGRGSSYEQYF	TGTGCCAGCAGCCCCGGTCGGGGTAGCTCCTACGAGCAGTACTTC
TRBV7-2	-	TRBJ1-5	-	CASSLAETLNQPQHF	TGTGCCAGCAGCTTAGCGGAAACATTAAATCAGCCCCAGCATTTT